The clone carrying this TCR beta chain occurred many times. Generation of TCR beta libraries employed quantitative 5'-RACE incorporating molecular barcodes. TCRdb re-derived calls from the 5' RACE reads in MiXCR, one entry per CDR3 protein. The sample yields 30,000 or so distinct CDR3 sequences, about 5.3% seen once. The sample originates from a study of CD8 T cells in ankylosing spondylitis. The CDR3 extends over 14 amino acids. The germline V and J ends were trimmed by 4 bases and 2 bases, with 12 bases remaining between them. Looked up from germline, CDR1 is SGDLS and CDR2 is YYNGEE. The chain uses TRBV9 and TRBJ1-2; D gene unclear. The TCR originated in a female donor with ankylosing spondylitis or in good health (not recorded which). The sequencing input was blood, either unsorted or a sorted T cell fraction (not recorded which). The CDR3 DNA reads as TGTGCCAGCAGCCCCGAGGGTTGGAACTATGGCTACACCTTC. Its protein is CASSPEGWNYGYTF.